What follows are 17 T cell receptor beta chains derived from one specimen sequenced in a study of a mutant IDH1 vaccine in newly diagnosed glioma. The antigens these receptors bind are not known. Time point reported: week 11, during vaccination. Every single dose of the vaccine, 300 ug of mutant IDH1 20-mer peptide, came with topical imiquimod. Produced via immunoSEQ multiplex PCR; TCRdb's table is partial and in-frame only. Among 50,000 to 65,000 clones, 65% to 85% were seen once, and the ten largest hold 9% to 10%. The sample consisted of PBMCs, taken from a glioma patient whose treatment included an IDH1 peptide vaccine. The source of these receptors is a woman aged 45 to 65 with glioma.

The chain carries TRBV27 and TRBJ1-5, with 8 bases aligning to TRBD1. V lost 5 bases and J lost 1; bases outside the gene matches: 4. This CDR3 region has 15 residues. CDR1 and CDR2 (germline): MNHEY, SMNVEV (reference sequence). The CDR3 loop is CASSVRDRSNQPQHF. The CDR3 DNA follows: TGTGCCAGCAGTGTCCGGGACAGGAGCAATCAGCCCCAGCATTTT.

In this sample, this clone turned up once. The chain is built from TRBV6-4 and TRBJ2-2; 8 bases match TRBD2. Germline-derived CDR1 and CDR2 are MRHNA and SNTAGT. This CDR3 region has 15 residues. The J segment lost 3 bases and the V segment lost 2 bases, leaving 2 bases of the junction unmatched. CDR3 in amino acids: CASSDRGGDTGELFF. As DNA, the CDR3 is TGTGCCAGCAGTGACCGGGGGGGTGACACCGGGGAGCTGTTTTTT.

The V gene is TRBV5-1, the J gene TRBJ2-2; D not resolved. Germline CDR1 reads SGHRS; CDR2 reads YFSETQ. The CDR3 spans 11 residues. Trimming stripped 7 bases from V and 7 bases from J, with 8 bases between. The CDR3 coding sequence is TGCGCCAGCTCCACATACGGGGAGCTGTTTTTT. As protein: CASSTYGELFF.

V gene TRBV19 combines with J gene TRBJ1-1; D is possibly TRBD1 (6 bases). Looked up from germline, CDR1 is LNHDA and CDR2 is SQIVND (reference sequence). The CDR3 extends over 13 amino acids. V was shortened by 1 base and J by 7 bases, with 10 bases between the two germline ends. The CDR3 bases are TGTGCCAGTAGTATAGGGGGGGGCTTTGAAGCTTTCTTT. Translated, it gives CASSIGGGFEAFF.

CDR3 nucleotide sequence: TGTGCCAGCAGTGGCGACAGGGCGAACACTGAAGCTTTCTTT. It is translated as CASSGDRANTEAFF. The chain employs TRBV2 and TRBJ1-1; 7 nucleotides agree with TRBD1. The CDR3 runs 14 residues. CDR1 SNHLY and CDR2 FYNNEI come from the germline V gene. The V and J ends lost 4 bases and 1 base, in that order; junction bases with no gene match: 3. Combining the CDR3 with reference TRBV2 and TRBJ1-1 gives the whole variable domain EPEVTQTPSHQVTQMGQEVILRCVPISNHLYFYWYRQILGQKVEFLVSFYNNEISEKSEIFDDQFSVERPDGSNFTLKIRSTKLEDSAMYFCASSGDRANTEAFFGQGTRLTVV.

This chain connects TRBV28 to TRBJ1-5, with a tentative D call TRBD1 (6 bases). Germline values: CDR1 MDHEN, CDR2 SYDVKM. V was cut by 2 bases and J by 2 bases, with 10 bases left in between. The CDR3 spans 15 residues. The CDR3 bases are TGTGCCAGCAGTTTAAACAGGGCTGGCAATCAGCCCCAGCATTTT. Its translation is CASSLNRAGNQPQHF.

The chain has TRBV6-6 and TRBJ1-1; D remains unclear. The CDR3 length is 12 residues. Trimming stripped 5 bases from V and 4 bases from J, with 8 bases between. In germline, CDR1 is MNHNY, CDR2 SVGAGI (reference sequence). CDR3: CASSRMGTEAFF. The CDR3 DNA reads TGTGCCAGCAGTAGGATGGGCACTGAAGCTTTCTTT.

This clone was picked up a small number of times. This CDR3 reads CASSSTGSFMNTEAFF. Written as DNA, the CDR3 is TGTGCCAGCAGTTCTACCGGCTCGTTCATGAACACTGAAGCTTTCTTT. This chain joins TRBV2 and TRBJ1-1; D gene uncertain. CDR1 is SNHLY, CDR2 FYNNEI, per germline. The V gene lost 5 bases and the J gene lost 0 bases, with 16 bases spanning the gap. CDR3 length: 16 residues.

This clone was seen a handful of times. The V gene is TRBV7-9, the J gene TRBJ1-6; TRBD1 matches 7 bases. Germline values: CDR1 SEHNR, CDR2 FQNEAQ (reference sequence). The CDR3 has 17 amino acids. V gave up 4 bases and J gave up 5 bases; unmatched junction bases: 11. CDR3 sequence (DNA): TGTGCCAGCAGCTACACGGGCCGACAGGGTAATAATTCACCCCTCCACTTT. As protein: CASSYTGRQGNNSPLHF.

This clone occurred a few times. Other DNA sequences of this sample code for an identical CDR3. V is TRBV9 and J is TRBJ1-1, with D unclear. V lost 2 bases to trimming and J lost 0 bases, with 5 bases between them. The CDR3 totals 13 residues. Germline lookup yields CDR1 SGDLS and CDR2 YYNGEE. CDR3 sequence: CASSVPVNTEAFF. CDR3 DNA: TGTGCCAGCAGCGTCCCGGTGAACACTGAAGCTTTCTTT.

The gene calls are TRBV5-1 and TRBJ2-1; 9 bases align to TRBD2. The germline V gene has CDR1 SGHRS and CDR2 YFSETQ. The CDR3 is 17 residues long. Trimming at V came to 4 bases and at J to 2 bases, leaving 10 bases not matched to a gene. The CDR3 protein is CASSARIAGATYNEQFF. The DNA for the CDR3 is TGCGCCAGCAGCGCCCGTATAGCGGGGGCCACCTACAATGAGCAGTTCTTC.

V is TRBV15 and J is TRBJ1-1; 8 positions match TRBD1. The CDR3 totals 15 residues. Trimming removed 1 base from V and 6 bases from J; junction bases left unmatched: 7. Germline V gene data show CDR1 as LNHNV and CDR2 as YYDKDF (reference sequence). The CDR3 loop is CATSRGPGQGPEAFF. The CDR3 coding sequence is TGTGCCACCAGCAGAGGCCCTGGACAGGGCCCTGAAGCTTTCTTT.

The chain links TRBV7-2 to TRBJ2-1, with D perhaps TRBD1 (5 bases). Per the germline V gene, CDR1 is SGHTA and CDR2 is FQGNSA. V was trimmed by 2 bases and J by 4 bases, leaving 6 bases between them. There are 13 residues in the CDR3. CDR3 DNA: TGTGCCAGCAGCTTACGACAGTACAATGAGCAGTTCTTC. Its translation: CASSLRQYNEQFF. Full variable domain (remainder filled in from reference TRBV7-2 and TRBJ2-1): GAGVSQSPSNKVTEKGKDVELRCDPISGHTALYWYRQSLGQGLEFLIYFQGNSAPDKSGLPSDRFSAERTGGSVSTLTIQRTQQEDSAVYLCASSLRQYNEQFFGPGTRLTVL.

The rearrangement links TRBV28 to TRBJ2-7; D remains unclear. The CDR3 is 14 amino acids. Germline V gives CDR1 MDHEN, CDR2 SYDVKM. V was clipped by 3 bases and J by 4 bases, with 13 bases between them. CDR3 sequence reads: CASSFLGERYEQYF. CDR3 in DNA: TGTGCCAGCAGTTTTCTTGGTGAGAGGTACGAGCAGTACTTC.

V is TRBV20-1 and J is TRBJ2-1, with a weak D call TRBD1 (6 bases). The germline V gene encodes CDR1 DFQATT and CDR2 SNEGSKA (reference sequence). Trimming shortened V by 6 bases and J by 7 bases, and 10 bases separated the two germline ends. The CDR3 totals 11 residues. The CDR3 is CSANRVNEQFF. The CDR3, as DNA: TGCAGTGCCAACAGGGTTAATGAGCAGTTCTTC.

The J gene is TRBJ1-5, the V gene TRBV2; 8 nucleotides align to TRBD1. J lost 3 bases, V lost 3 bases, and 1 base had no gene match. This CDR3 region has 14 residues. Germline values: CDR1 SNHLY, CDR2 FYNNEI. The DNA for the CDR3 is TGTGCCAGCAGTGAGGACAGGGACAATCAGCCCCAGCATTTT. As protein: CASSEDRDNQPQHF.

V is TRBV1 and J is TRBJ2-7; TRBD2 reflects the table's D call only, with no check against the DNA. TRBV1 represents a pseudogene. The CDR3 covers 16 residues. Here the CDR3 DNA reads TGCACCAGCAGCCAACTACCCGGGACTAGAGGGGGCGAGCAGTACTTC. Protein product: CTSSQLPGTRGGEQYF.